This T cell receptor (beta chain) is drawn from a study of identical twins. Overall study results and limits: Insertions ran lower in abundant cord blood beta clonotypes, though not in memory repertoires. Less excess twin sharing appeared in beta out-of-frame sequences. Donors were not followed over many years; analysis was cross-sectional.

About this clonotype itself: Its antigen remains unidentified.

The V gene's germline CDR1 is LGHNA and CDR2 YNFKEQ. The CDR3 length is 17 residues. The trim removed 3 bases at V and 6 bases at J, leaving 15 bases unmatched. Each cDNA held unique molecular identifiers, and template switching gave it a universal primer site. One entry per CDR3 protein results from TCRdb running MiXCR on the 5' RACE reads. The profile shows 310,000 or so distinct CDR3 sequences, about 8.1% of them singletons. Another study also made use of these data, one on yellow fever vaccine responses in identical twins.

The specimen sequenced was memory (CD45RO+) T cells sorted from blood. The sequence was obtained from a woman under 30 in good health. This chain uses TRBV4-2 with TRBJ1-2; TRBD1 agrees at 8 bases. CDR3 DNA: TGTGCCAGCAGCCAGTCGACAGGGGAGGGCTCCTCAGATGGCTACACCTTC. Its translation: CASSQSTGEGSSDGYTF.